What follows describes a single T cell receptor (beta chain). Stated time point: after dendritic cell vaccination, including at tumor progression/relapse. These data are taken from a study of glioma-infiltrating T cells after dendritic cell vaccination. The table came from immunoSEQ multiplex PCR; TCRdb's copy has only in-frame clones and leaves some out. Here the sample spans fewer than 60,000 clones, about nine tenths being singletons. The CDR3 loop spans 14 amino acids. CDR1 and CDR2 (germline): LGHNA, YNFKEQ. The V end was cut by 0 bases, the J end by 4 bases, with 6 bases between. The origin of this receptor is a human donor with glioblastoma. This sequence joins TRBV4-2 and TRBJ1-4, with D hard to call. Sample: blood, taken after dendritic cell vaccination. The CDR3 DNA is TGTGCCAGCAGCCAAGAGCGGGGTAATGAAAAACTGTTTTTT. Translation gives CASSQERGNEKLFF.